This TCR beta chain was captured by sequencing in a study of chronic HIV infection and antiretroviral therapy (dated by TCRdb to the mid-2010s). Measured from the cysteine to the phenylalanine, the CDR3 is 12 residues long. Only the CDR3 DNA is retained, 36 bases long and in frame from the first base. CDR1 DFQATT and CDR2 SNEGSKA are derived from the germline V gene (reference sequence). Trimming takes 1 base from V and 2 bases from J, and the germline ends sit 6 bases apart. Receptors were amplified or captured by 5' RACE. Sequenced on an Illumina MiSeq. TCRdb redid the processing of the public reads, applying fastp at Q25 and MiXCR, and retained in-frame beta chains. Each entry is one CDR3 protein sequence, shown with its most common DNA and genes. The sample table shows fewer than 40,000 distinct CDR3 sequences, and over 7.5% are seen once. The ten largest clones take up over 2% of the sample. As for this clonotype: It has no known antigen specificity. The record has no base qualities; no much larger clone is one base away.

This clonotype was sampled from an adult who had HIV and had not received antiretroviral therapy, or was an uninfected healthy control (not recorded which). The sequence links TRBV20-1 to TRBJ2-7; the D gene cannot be resolved reliably. Sequencing was performed on peripheral blood. Read as DNA, the sequence is TGCAGTGCTAGAGTAGGACCCTACGAGCAGTACTTC. Translated, this is CSARVGPYEQYF.